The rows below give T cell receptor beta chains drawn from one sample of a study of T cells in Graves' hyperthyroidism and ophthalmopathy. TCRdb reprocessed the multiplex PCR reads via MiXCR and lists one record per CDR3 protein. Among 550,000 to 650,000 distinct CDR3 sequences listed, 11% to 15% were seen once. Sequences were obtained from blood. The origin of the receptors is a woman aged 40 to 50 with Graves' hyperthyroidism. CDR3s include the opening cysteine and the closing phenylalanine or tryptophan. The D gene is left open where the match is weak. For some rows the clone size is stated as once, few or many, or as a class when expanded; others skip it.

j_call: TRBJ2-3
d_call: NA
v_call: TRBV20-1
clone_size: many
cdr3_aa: CSASGHATSTDTQYF
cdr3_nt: TGCAGTGCTTCCGGACACGCTACATCCACAGATACGCAGTATTTT

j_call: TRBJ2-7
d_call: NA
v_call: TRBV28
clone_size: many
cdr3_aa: CASSFVSGATYEQYF
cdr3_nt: TGTGCCAGCAGTTTCGTATCGGGGGCCACCTACGAGCAGTACTTC

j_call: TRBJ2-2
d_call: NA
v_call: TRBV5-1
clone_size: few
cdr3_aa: CASSTANTGELFF
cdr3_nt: TGCGCCAGCAGCACCGCGAACACCGGGGAGCTGTTTTTT

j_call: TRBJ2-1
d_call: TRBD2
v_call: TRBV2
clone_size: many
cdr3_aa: CASSVLAGGSNEQFF
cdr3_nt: TGTGCCAGCAGTGTTCTAGCGGGAGGCTCCAATGAGCAGTTCTTC

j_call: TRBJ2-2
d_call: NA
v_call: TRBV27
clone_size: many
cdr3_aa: CASSFLTDTGELFF
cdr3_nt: TGTGCCAGCAGTTTTCTAACAGACACCGGGGAGCTGTTTTTT

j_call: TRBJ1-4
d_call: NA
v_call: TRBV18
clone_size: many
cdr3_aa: CASSPGLDEKLFF
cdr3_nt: TGTGCCAGCTCACCAGGGCTGGATGAAAAACTGTTTTTT

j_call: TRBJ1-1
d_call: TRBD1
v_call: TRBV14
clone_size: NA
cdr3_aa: CASRAGSSRQGSNTEAFF
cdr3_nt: TGTGCCAGCCGAGCGGGGTCATCACGACAGGGCTCGAACACTGAAGCTTTCTTT

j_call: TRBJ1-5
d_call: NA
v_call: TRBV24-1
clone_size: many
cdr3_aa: CATSDGDGQFNQPQHF
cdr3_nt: TGTGCCACCAGTGACGGAGACGGACAGTTCAATCAGCCCCAGCATTTT

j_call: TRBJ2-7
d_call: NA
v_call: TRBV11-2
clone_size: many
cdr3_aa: CASSAMRDGLAGQYF
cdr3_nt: TGTGCCAGCAGCGCAATGAGGGACGGCCTTGCAGGGCAGTACTTC

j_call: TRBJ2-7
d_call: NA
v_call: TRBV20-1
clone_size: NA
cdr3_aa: CSASVPGRYEQYF
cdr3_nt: TGCAGTGCTAGTGTTCCGGGGCGTTACGAGCAGTACTTC

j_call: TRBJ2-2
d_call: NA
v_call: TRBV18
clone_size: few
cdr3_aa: CASSPLTRDDGGELLF
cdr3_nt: TGTGCCAGCTCACCGCTTACCCGGGACGATGGCGGGGAGCTGCTTTTT

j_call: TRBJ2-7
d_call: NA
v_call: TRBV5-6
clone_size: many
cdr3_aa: CASSFGASYEQYF
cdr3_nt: TGTGCCAGCAGCTTTGGGGCTAGCTACGAGCAGTACTTC

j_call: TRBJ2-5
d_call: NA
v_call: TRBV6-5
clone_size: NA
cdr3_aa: CASSVTGGNQETQYF
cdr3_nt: TGTGCCAGTTCAGTTACTGGGGGGAACCAAGAGACCCAGTACTTC

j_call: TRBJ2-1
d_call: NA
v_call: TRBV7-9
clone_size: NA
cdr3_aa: CASSPIDEQFF
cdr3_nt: TGTGCCAGCAGCCCAATCGATGAGCAGTTCTTC

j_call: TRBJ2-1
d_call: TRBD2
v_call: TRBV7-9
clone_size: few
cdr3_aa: CASSLTGLDNEQFF
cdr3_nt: TGTGCCAGCAGCCTCACGGGACTAGACAATGAGCAGTTCTTC

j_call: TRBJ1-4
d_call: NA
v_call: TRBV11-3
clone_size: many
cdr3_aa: CASSLDSVFATNEKLFF
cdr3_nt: TGTGCCAGCAGCTTAGATTCGGTCTTTGCAACTAATGAAAAACTGTTTTTT

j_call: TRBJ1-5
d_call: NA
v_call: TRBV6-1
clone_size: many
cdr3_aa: CASIRGGKESQPQHF
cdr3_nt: TGTGCCAGCATACGAGGAGGGAAAGAGAGTCAGCCCCAGCATTTT

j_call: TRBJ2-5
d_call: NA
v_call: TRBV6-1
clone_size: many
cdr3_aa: CASSEGLRRRETQYF
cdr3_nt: TGTGCCAGCAGTGAAGGGCTAAGGCGTCGAGAGACCCAGTACTTC

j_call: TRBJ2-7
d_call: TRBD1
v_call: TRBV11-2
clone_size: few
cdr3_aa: CASSLRPQGAGKYEQYF
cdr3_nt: TGTGCCAGCAGCTTACGACCTCAGGGGGCTGGAAAGTACGAGCAGTACTTC

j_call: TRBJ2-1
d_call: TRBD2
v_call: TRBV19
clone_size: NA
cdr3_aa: CASSPLAGNTYNEQFF
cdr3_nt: TGTGCCAGTAGTCCACTAGCGGGTAATACCTACAATGAGCAGTTCTTC

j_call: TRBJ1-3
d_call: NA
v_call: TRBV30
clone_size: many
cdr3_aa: CAWTQGSGNTIYF
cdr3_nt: TGTGCCTGGACCCAGGGCTCTGGAAACACCATATATTTT

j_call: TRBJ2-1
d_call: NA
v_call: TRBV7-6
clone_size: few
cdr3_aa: CASSLVASGRGEQFF
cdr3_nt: TGTGCCAGCAGCTTAGTGGCTAGCGGCAGGGGTGAGCAGTTCTTC